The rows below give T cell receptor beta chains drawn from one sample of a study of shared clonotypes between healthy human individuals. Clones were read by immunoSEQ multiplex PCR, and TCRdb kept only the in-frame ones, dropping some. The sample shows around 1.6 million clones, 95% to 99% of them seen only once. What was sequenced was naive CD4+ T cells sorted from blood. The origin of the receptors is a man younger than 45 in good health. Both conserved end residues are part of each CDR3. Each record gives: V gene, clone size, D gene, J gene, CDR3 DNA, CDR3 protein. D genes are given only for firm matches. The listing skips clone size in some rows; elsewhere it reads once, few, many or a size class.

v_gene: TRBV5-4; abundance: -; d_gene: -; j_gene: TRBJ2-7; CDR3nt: TGTGCCAGCAGCTTGGGGGGAGCGGTCTCCTACGAGCAGTACTTC; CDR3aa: CASSLGGAVSYEQYF
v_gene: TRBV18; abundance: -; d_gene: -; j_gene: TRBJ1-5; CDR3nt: TGTGCCAGCTCCCAACAGGGTGGGGATCAGCCCCAGCATTTT; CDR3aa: CASSQQGGDQPQHF
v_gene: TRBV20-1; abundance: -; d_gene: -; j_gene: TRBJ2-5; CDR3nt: TGCAGTGCTAGTAGCATTGGGACCCAGTACTTC; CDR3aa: CSASSIGTQYF
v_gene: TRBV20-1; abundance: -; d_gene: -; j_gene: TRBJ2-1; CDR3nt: TGCAGTGCTAGTGACAATGAGCAGTTCTTC; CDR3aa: CSASDNEQFF
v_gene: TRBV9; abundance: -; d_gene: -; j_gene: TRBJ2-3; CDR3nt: TGTGCCAGCAGCGTAGAGGCCAACACAGATACGCAGTATTTT; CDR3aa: CASSVEANTDTQYF
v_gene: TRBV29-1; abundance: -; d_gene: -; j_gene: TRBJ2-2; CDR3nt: TGCAGCGTTGTCAGGGGGAGGGGCAACACCGGGGAGCTGTTTTTT; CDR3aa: CSVVRGRGNTGELFF
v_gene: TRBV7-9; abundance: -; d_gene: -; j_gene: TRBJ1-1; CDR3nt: TGTGCCAGCAGCCATCCTGACCGGAACACTGAAGCTTTCTTT; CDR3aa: CASSHPDRNTEAFF
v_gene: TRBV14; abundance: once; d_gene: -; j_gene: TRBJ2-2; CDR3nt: TGTGCCAGCAGCCGGCTACAGAACACCGGGGAGCTGTTTTTT; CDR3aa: CASSRLQNTGELFF
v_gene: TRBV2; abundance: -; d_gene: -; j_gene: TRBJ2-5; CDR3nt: TGTGCCAGCAGTGAACCTTGGGACCACAGGGAGACCCAGTACTTC; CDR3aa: CASSEPWDHRETQYF
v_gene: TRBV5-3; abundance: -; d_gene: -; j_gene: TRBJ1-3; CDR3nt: TGTGCCAGACCCCCAGGGAGGTCAGTCTCTGGAAACACCATATATTTT; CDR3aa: CARPPGRSVSGNTIYF
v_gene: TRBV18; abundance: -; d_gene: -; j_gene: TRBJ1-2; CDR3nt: TGTGCCAGCTCACCCTATTTCGGGCAGGGCAACTATGGCTACACCTTC; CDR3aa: CASSPYFGQGNYGYTF
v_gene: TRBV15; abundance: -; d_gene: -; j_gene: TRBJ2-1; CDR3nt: TGTGCCACCAGCAGAGACTCTTTTCCCCCCTACAATGAGCAGTTCTTC; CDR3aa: CATSRDSFPPYNEQFF
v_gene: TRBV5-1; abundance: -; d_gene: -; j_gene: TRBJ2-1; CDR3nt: TGCGCCAGCAGCTGGGGAGACAATGAGCAGTTCTTC; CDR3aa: CASSWGDNEQFF
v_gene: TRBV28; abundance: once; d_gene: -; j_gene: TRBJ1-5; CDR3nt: TGTGCCAGCAGCCCCTTAGGAGCTTATAGTCAGCCCCAGCATTTT; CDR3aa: CASSPLGAYSQPQHF
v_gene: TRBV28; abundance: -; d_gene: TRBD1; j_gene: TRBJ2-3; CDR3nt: TGTGCCAGCAGTATTTGGGGACAGGGCCCAGATACGCAGTATTTT; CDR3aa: CASSIWGQGPDTQYF
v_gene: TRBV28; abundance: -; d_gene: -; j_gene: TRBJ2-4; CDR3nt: TGTGCCAGCAGCTCACCGCAGGACGCCAAAAACATTCAGTACTTC; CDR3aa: CASSSPQDAKNIQYF